One sample yielded the 12 T cell receptor gamma chains listed below, sequenced in a study of gamma-delta T cells after stem cell transplantation. TCRdb used CATT to re-call clones from the RT-PCR reads. The data show roughly 3,700 gamma-chain clones, roughly 5.3% seen once. Sample: gamma-delta T cells. These TCRs come from a human donor. It is not recorded whose cells these are; they may come from a transplant donor.

V is TRGV9 and J is TRGJ1 or TRGJ2. The germline gives CDR1 GITISATS, CDR2 ISYDGTV (reference sequence). CDR3 length equals 16 residues. V lost 0 bases and J lost 10; bases outside the gene matches: 18. Here the CDR3 reads CALWEVRTSGGGKKLF. The DNA for the CDR3 is TGTGCCTTGTGGGAGGTGCGAACTTCGGGGGGAGGAAAGAAACTCTTT.

This clone is categorized as medium-sized (0.01 to 0.1%). This may stem from a read error, because a much larger clone lies one nucleotide away. The identical CDR3 is also encoded by other nucleotide sequences in the sample. The genes are TRGV2 and TRGJ1 or TRGJ2. The CDR3 runs 13 residues. The V segment lost 0 bases and the J segment 4 bases; nucleotides outside the gene matches: 3. Germline assignment: CDR1 EGSNGY and CDR2 YDSYNSKV. The CDR3 loop reads CATWDGPYYKKLF. The CDR3 coding sequence is TGTGCCACCTGGGACGGGCCCTATTATAAGAAACTCTTT.

By share, this clone ranks as medium-sized. This may be a read error, as it is one base from a much larger clone. This sample includes further DNA sequences coding for the same CDR3. The chain joins TRGV9 to TRGJP. This CDR3 region has 16 residues. With 1 base clipped from V and 5 bases from J, the junction kept 2 bases outside the gene matches. Germline V gene sequence: CDR1 GITISATS, CDR2 ISYDGTV (reference sequence). CDR3: CALWEVEELGKKIKVF. In DNA form, the CDR3 reads TGTGCCTTGTGGGAGGTCGAAGAGTTGGGCAAAAAAATCAAGGTATTT.

This clone has more than one count but fewer than ten. The gene calls are TRGV4 and TRGJ1 or TRGJ2. The germline V gene has CDR1 EGSTGY and CDR2 YDSYTSSV. Germline trimming cut 6 bases from V and 2 bases from J; bases unmatched to any gene: 7. CDR3 size: 13 residues. This CDR3 is CATWPKDYYKKLF. The CDR3 nucleotides are TGTGCCACCTGGCCCAAGGATTATTATAAGAAACTCTTT.

In this sample, this clone is medium-sized. This may arise from a read error, as a much more abundant clone is one base away. The sample has other DNA sequences that encode this CDR3 too. The chain joins TRGV9 to TRGJP. This CDR3 is built from 16 residues. With 3 bases clipped from V and 4 bases from J, the junction kept 3 bases outside the gene matches. Germline CDR1 and CDR2: GITISATS and ISYDGTV (reference sequence). CDR3: CALWENQELGKKIKVF. Here the CDR3 DNA reads TGTGCCTTGTGGGAGAACCAAGAGTTGGGCAAAAAAATCAAGGTATTT.

This clone is medium-sized. The CDR3 DNA sequence: TGTGCCTTGTGGGAGATACTTTATTATAAGAAACTCTTT. Amino acid sequence: CALWEILYYKKLF. This chain connects TRGV9 to TRGJ1 or TRGJ2. The CDR3 totals 13 residues. Germline lookup yields CDR1 GITISATS and CDR2 ISYDGTV (reference sequence). The junction had 5 bases not matched to a gene; V was cut back by 3 bases and J by 3 bases.

This clone is deemed medium-sized. The chain is built from TRGV9 and TRGJ1 or TRGJ2. V dropped 0 bases and J dropped 12; count of bases not matched to a gene: 5. Germline CDR1 GITISATS, CDR2 ISYDGTV (reference sequence). CDR3 length equals 11 residues. As DNA, the CDR3 is TGTGCCTTGTGGGAGGTGGGGAGGAAACTCTTT. It codes for CALWEVGRKLF.

This clone was recorded a few times. The mismatch at residue 8 between this DNA's translation and the TCRdb protein of a much larger clone likely reflects a read error; the protein shown is translated from the DNA. The CDR3 here is CATWDGLTYKKLF. The CDR3 nucleotides are TGTGCCACCTGGGACGGGCTGACTTATAAGAAACTCTTT. This chain links TRGV2 with TRGJ1 or TRGJ2. Trimming cost V 0 bases and J 6 bases; bases outside gene matches: 5. The CDR3 runs 13 residues. The germline gives CDR1 EGSNGY, CDR2 YDSYNSKV.

This clone was counted only a few times. The TCRdb protein comes from a much larger clone and disagrees with this DNA's translation at residue 9, likely due to a read error; the protein given here is derived from the DNA. The V call is TRGV3, the J call TRGJP2. This CDR3 comprises 14 residues. CDR1 is VTNTFY, CDR2 YDVSTARD, per germline (reference sequence). V shed 0 bases and J 9 bases; nucleotides not matched to a gene: 7. The CDR3 loop reads CATWDRPGNWIKTF. The CDR3 DNA reads TGTGCCACCTGGGACAGGCCGGGTAATTGGATCAAGACGTTT.

This clone ranks as medium-sized. The chain uses TRGV9 and TRGJP. J gave up 7 bases and V 9 bases, and 6 bases lay outside the gene matches. Germline CDR1 is GITISATS and CDR2 is ISYDGTV (reference sequence). The CDR3 totals 14 residues. As DNA, the CDR3 is TGTGCCTTGAAGGGGGAGTTGGGCAAAAAAATCAAGGTATTT. Amino acids: CALKGELGKKIKVF.

For this clone: This sequence is one base from a far larger clone and is likely a read error. Additional DNA sequences in this sample encode the identical CDR3. The CDR3 is CALWVQELGKKIKVF. The CDR3 DNA is TGTGCCTTGTGGGTGCAGGAGTTGGGCAAAAAAATCAAGGTATTT. V is TRGV9 and J is TRGJP. CDR3 size: 15 residues. V shed 5 bases and J 7 bases; nucleotides not matched to a gene: 5. Germline V lookup: CDR1 GITISATS, CDR2 ISYDGTV (reference sequence).

This clone showed up just a few times. The chain combines TRGV3 with TRGJP2. Germline loops: CDR1 VTNTFY, CDR2 YDVSTARD (reference sequence). V gave up 0 bases and J gave up 3 bases; unmatched junction bases: 4. This CDR3 is built from 15 residues. This CDR3 is CATWDREGSDWIKTF. CDR3 DNA: TGTGCCACCTGGGACAGGGAGGGTAGTGATTGGATCAAGACGTTT.